This T cell receptor beta chain was sequenced in a study of cytomegalovirus exposure and HLA in healthy donors. For this clone: Its antigen is still unknown.

13 Jbeta primers and 60 Vbeta primers were used for the PCR. Assay: immunoSEQ multiplex PCR; the TCRdb copy retains only in-frame clones and omits some. The sample gives about 94,000 clones, less than 8% of which show up once; about 2.1% is in the top ten. Overall study findings and caveats: Follow-up analysis later connected one missense variant in DCLRE1C with trimming of TCR beta V- and J-genes. Per published accounts, TCR beta sequences correctly predicted the HLA-A and HLA-B alleles of most subjects. In an earlier analysis, most TCR beta V segments were productive about 90% or about 30% of the time.

The germline CDR1 and CDR2 sequences are MNHNS and SASEGT. The CDR3 extends over 14 amino acids. V dropped 5 bases and J dropped 2; count of bases not matched to a gene: 4. V usage is TRBV6-1 and J usage is TRBJ2-7, with TRBD1 identical over 9 bases. The receptor comes from a man aged 50 or older in good health and CMV-seronegative. Sequencing was performed on PBMCs. CDR3 residues: CASSIQGAPYEQYF. For the CDR3, the DNA is TGTGCCAGCAGTATACAGGGGGCCCCCTACGAGCAGTACTTC.